A single sample gave rise to the 31 T cell receptor beta chains below, sequenced in a study of cytomegalovirus exposure and HLA in healthy donors. Primers included in the PCR were 60 Vbeta and 13 Jbeta primers. TCRdb's table, derived via immunoSEQ multiplex PCR, lists solely in-frame clones and lacks some. The sample carries 140,000 to 150,000 clones, less than 85% recorded once. The source material was PBMCs. The receptors here all came from a woman aged 60-75 years in good health and CMV-seropositive.

The chain uses TRBV6-1 and TRBJ2-7; 8 nucleotides align to TRBD2. CDR3 length: 14 residues. The V gene's germline CDR1 is MNHNS and CDR2 SASEGT. The V and J ends lost 2 bases and 3 bases, in that order; junction bases with no gene match: 3. The CDR3 sequence is CASSEREGRYEQYF. The CDR3 coding sequence is TGTGCCAGCAGTGAACGGGAGGGTCGCTACGAGCAGTACTTC.

V gene TRBV5-6 combines with J gene TRBJ2-5, with D possibly TRBD1 on 6 matching bases. Per germline, CDR1 SGHDT and CDR2 YYEEEE. The length of the CDR3 is 15 residues. V shed 3 bases and J shed 0 bases, with 12 bases lying between them. The CDR3 nucleotides read TGTGCCAGCAGCTCGATTCGACAGGACCAAGAGACCCAGTACTTC. It translates to CASSSIRQDQETQYF.

This clone has only one observation. The rearrangement uses TRBV19 and TRBJ1-2, with 10 positions matching TRBD1. Per the germline V gene, CDR1 is LNHDA and CDR2 is SQIVND (reference sequence). This CDR3 region has 18 residues. Trimming cost V 5 bases and J 8 bases; bases outside gene matches: 20. The CDR3 here is CASSPPRDRGRLTMGYTF. DNA for the CDR3: TGTGCCAGTAGTCCCCCCCGGGACAGGGGTCGATTAACTATGGGCTACACCTTC.

V gene TRBV4-2 combines with J gene TRBJ2-3; possibly TRBD1 for D (7 bases). CDR3 length: 17 amino acids. Germline V CDR1 and CDR2: LGHNA, YNFKEQ. Trimming shortened V by 0 bases and J by 1 base, and 14 bases separated the two germline ends. The CDR3 coding sequence is TGTGCCAGCAGCCAAGAAAGACAGGGAGGCGGCACAGATACGCAGTATTTT. Translation: CASSQERQGGGTDTQYF.

The chain employs TRBV6-1 and TRBJ2-5; 9 bases line up with TRBD1. The CDR3 spans 16 residues. Germline-derived CDR1 and CDR2 are MNHNS and SASEGT. The V and J ends lost 2 bases and 4 bases, in that order; junction bases with no gene match: 8. The CDR3 DNA follows: TGTGCCAGCAGTGAAAGTGACAGGGGGGCCAGAGAGACCCAGTACTTC. It specifies CASSESDRGARETQYF.

The chain combines TRBV28 with TRBJ2-5, with 8 bases fitting TRBD2. The CDR3 is 16 residues long. Per the germline V gene, CDR1 is MDHEN and CDR2 is SYDVKM. The V and J ends lost 3 bases and 0 bases, in that order; junction bases with no gene match: 6. This CDR3 is CASSFGSGNYQETQYF. The CDR3 bases are TGTGCCAGCAGTTTTGGTAGCGGGAACTACCAAGAGACCCAGTACTTC. Looking up the rest from reference TRBV28 and TRBJ2-5 gives the full variable domain: DVKVTQSSRYLVKRTGEKVFLECVQDMDHENMFWYRQDPGLGLRLIYFSYDVKMKEKGDIPEGYSVSREKKERFSLILESASTNQTSMYLCASSFGSGNYQETQYFGPGTRLLVL.

V gene TRBV29-1 combines with J gene TRBJ2-7; D unclear. Trimming cost V 2 bases and J 1 base, with 6 bases left between them. Germline lookup yields CDR1 SQVTM and CDR2 ANQGSEA. There are 12 residues in the CDR3. Here the CDR3 DNA reads TGCAGCGTTGAACCCAGATCCTACGAGCAGTACTTC. The encoded protein is CSVEPRSYEQYF.

CDR3 nucleotides: TGTGCCAGCAGTTCCCACAATCAGCCCCAGCATTTT. Encoded protein: CASSSHNQPQHF. V gene TRBV27 combines with J gene TRBJ1-5; D gene unclear. V lost 4 bases, J lost 3 bases, and 4 bases lay in between. Germline CDR1 and CDR2: MNHEY and SMNVEV (reference sequence). The CDR3 contains 12 residues.

On this clone: The same CDR3 can be traced to other DNA sequences in this sample. The chain joins TRBV7-9 to TRBJ2-5; perhaps TRBD2 as D (6 bases). V lost 1 base, J lost 5 bases, and 8 bases lay in between. Germline CDR1 is SEHNR and CDR2 is FQNEAQ (reference sequence). The CDR3 loop spans 13 amino acids. The CDR3 here is CASSLDRGETQYF. As DNA, the CDR3 is TGTGCCAGCAGCTTAGACCGGGGGGAGACCCAGTACTTC.

This chain uses TRBV7-9 with TRBJ1-1; 7 positions agree with TRBD1. The CDR3 runs 17 residues. V lost 4 bases and J lost 3; bases outside the gene matches: 14. Germline CDR1 is SEHNR and CDR2 is FQNEAQ (reference sequence). The chain's CDR3 is CASSSFTGAGVYTEAFF. The CDR3 bases are TGTGCCAGCAGCTCTTTCACAGGGGCGGGTGTGTACACTGAAGCTTTCTTT.

J is TRBJ2-6 and V is TRBV5-1, with D perhaps TRBD1 (6 bases). CDR3 length: 16 residues. Trimming pared 5 bases from V and 0 bases from J, leaving 12 bases between. CDR1 and CDR2 from the germline V gene are SGHRS and YFSETQ. The chain's CDR3 is CASRPGQPSGANVLTF. CDR3 nucleotides: TGCGCCAGCAGGCCGGGACAACCCTCTGGGGCCAACGTCCTGACTTTC.

This clone was counted a few times. This chain links TRBV28 with TRBJ1-5; 7 bases line up with TRBD1. Germline V gene sequence: CDR1 MDHEN, CDR2 SYDVKM. J lost 0 bases, V lost 5 bases, and 4 bases had no gene match. This CDR3 contains 15 residues. Here the CDR3 reads CASSSGQVSNQPQHF. In DNA form, the CDR3 reads TGTGCCAGCAGTAGCGGACAGGTTAGCAATCAGCCCCAGCATTTT.

This sequence joins TRBV30 and TRBJ2-7, with 8 bases aligning to TRBD1. In germline, CDR1 is GTSNPN, CDR2 SVGIG (reference sequence). The CDR3 runs 12 residues. With V trimmed by 8 bases and J by 6 bases, 9 bases remained unmatched. CDR3 loop: CAGTAGGPEQYF. Written as DNA, the CDR3 is TGTGCCGGGACTGCAGGGGGCCCCGAGCAGTACTTC.

The rearrangement uses TRBV7-2 and TRBJ2-2, with a possible D match to TRBD1 (6 bases). Germline loops: CDR1 SGHTA, CDR2 FQGNSA. The CDR3 runs 13 residues. V lost 5 bases, J lost 5 bases, and 9 bases lay in between. The CDR3 DNA follows: TGTGCCAGCAGCGCAGACAGGACCGGGGAGCTGTTTTTT. This translates into CASSADRTGELFF.

This sequence joins TRBV19 and TRBJ1-1; D is ambiguous. Trimming left V 6 bases short and J 1 base short, with 9 bases between. Germline assignment: CDR1 LNHDA and CDR2 SQIVND (reference sequence). The CDR3 has 13 residues. CDR3 sequence: CASSNTANTEAFF. The CDR3 DNA reads as TGTGCCAGTAGCAACACAGCGAACACTGAAGCTTTCTTT. Using reference TRBV19 and TRBJ1-1 for the parts outside the CDR3, the full variable domain is DGGITQSPKYLFRKEGQNVTLSCEQNLNHDAMYWYRQDPGQGLRLIYYSQIVNDFQKGDIAEGYSVSREKKESFPLTVTSAQKNPTAFYLCASSNTANTEAFFGQGTRLTVV.

The chain carries TRBV5-1 and TRBJ2-7, with a tentative D call TRBD2 (6 bases). The germline V gene has CDR1 SGHRS and CDR2 YFSETQ. This CDR3 is 15 amino acids long. Trimming removed 0 bases at V and 5 bases at J, with 15 bases between. The CDR3 sequence: CASSLVQRAVHEQYF. The CDR3, as DNA: TGCGCCAGCAGCTTGGTCCAGCGGGCTGTCCACGAGCAGTACTTC. Variable domain in full (rest from reference TRBV5-1 and TRBJ2-7): KAGVTQTPRYLIKTRGQQVTLSCSPISGHRSVSWYQQTPGQGLQFLFEYFSETQRNKGNFPGRFSGRQFSNSRSEMNVSTLELGDSALYLCASSLVQRAVHEQYFGPGTRLTVT.

The chain carries TRBV29-1 and TRBJ2-1, with D possibly being TRBD1 (5 bases). The V and J ends lost 7 bases and 0 bases respectively, with 16 bases between them. In germline, CDR1 is SQVTM, CDR2 ANQGSEA. This CDR3 is built from 15 residues. CDR3 sequence (DNA): TGCAGCGCCCGGGCGGACATCAGCTCCTACAATGAGCAGTTCTTC. Its protein is CSARADISSYNEQFF.

The chain has TRBV6-6 and TRBJ2-4; D possibly corresponds to TRBD1 (6 bases). V was shortened by 5 bases and J by 2 bases, with 16 bases between the two germline ends. The germline gives CDR1 MNHNY, CDR2 SVGAGI (reference sequence). The CDR3 is 16 amino acids. The CDR3 loop is CASSPGTPLTKNIQYF. CDR3 in DNA: TGTGCCAGCAGTCCCGGGACACCTCTAACCAAAAACATTCAGTACTTC.

The genes are TRBV18 and TRBJ1-3, with 7 bases that match TRBD1. The length of the CDR3 is 14 residues. J gave up 5 bases and V 0 bases, and 1 base lay outside the gene matches. Germline lookup yields CDR1 KGHSH and CDR2 LQKENI. DNA for the CDR3: TGTGCCAGCTCACCACCGACAGGGAGAAACACCATATATTTT. The encoded protein is CASSPPTGRNTIYF. Variable domain in full (rest from reference TRBV18 and TRBJ1-3): NAGVMQNPRHLVRRRGQEARLRCSPMKGHSHVYWYRQLPEEGLKFMVYLQKENIIDESGMPKERFSAEFPKEGPSILRIQQVVRGDSAAYFCASSPPTGRNTIYFGEGSWLTVV.

This chain links TRBV27 with TRBJ1-5; 9 nucleotides agree with TRBD1. This CDR3 region has 14 residues. Trimming removed 8 bases from V and 4 bases from J; junction bases left unmatched: 6. CDR1 MNHEY and CDR2 SMNVEV come from the germline V gene (reference sequence). This CDR3 is CASRRTGENQPQHF. CDR3 DNA sequence: TGTGCCAGCCGGAGGACAGGGGAAAATCAGCCCCAGCATTTT.

This rearrangement joins TRBV27 to TRBJ2-7; D is possibly TRBD1 (6 bases). The germline V and J ends were trimmed by 5 bases and 2 bases, with 10 bases remaining between them. The CDR3 runs to 13 residues. Germline CDR1 MNHEY, CDR2 SMNVEV (reference sequence). CDR3 residues: CASSTTGTYEQYF. The CDR3 DNA follows: TGTGCCAGCAGTACCACAGGGACCTACGAGCAGTACTTC.

The chain links TRBV2 to TRBJ1-3; 8 bases fit TRBD1. From germline, CDR1 is SNHLY and CDR2 FYNNEI. The CDR3 has 15 amino acids. After removal of 5 bases from V and 1 base from J, the junction contained 4 bases not matched to a gene. The CDR3 coding sequence is TGTGCCAGCAGTCCCAGGACAGGGTCTGGAAACACCATATATTTT. It encodes CASSPRTGSGNTIYF.

This clone was seen a few times. The V call is TRBV6-1, the J call TRBJ2-7; the D gene is possibly TRBD1 (6 bases). The CDR3 contains 13 residues. The V end lost 7 bases, the J end lost 1 base, and 11 bases lay between the germline ends. In germline, CDR1 is MNHNS, CDR2 SASEGT. CDR3 coding DNA: TGTGCCAGCAACCCGGGACATTCCTACGAGCAGTACTTC. Translation: CASNPGHSYEQYF.

V gene TRBV27 combines with J gene TRBJ2-1, with 9 bases aligning to TRBD2. J lost 8 bases, V lost 5 bases, and 10 bases had no gene match. Germline CDR1 and CDR2: MNHEY and SMNVEV (reference sequence). The CDR3 loop spans 15 amino acids. The CDR3 nucleotides are TGTGCCAGCAGTCCCCTTAGCGGGAGCGGGGATGAGCAGTTCTTC. It specifies CASSPLSGSGDEQFF.

The V gene is TRBV7-9, the J gene TRBJ1-1; D unresolved. This CDR3 has 15 amino acids. Trimming stripped 9 bases from V and 1 base from J, with 18 bases between. Germline loops: CDR1 SEHNR, CDR2 FQNEAQ (reference sequence). CDR3 DNA sequence: TGTGCCAGTCAGGCACAAACGGTTGGGAACACTGAAGCTTTCTTT. This sequence encodes CASQAQTVGNTEAFF.

The chain links TRBV4-1 to TRBJ2-3, with a possible D match to TRBD2 (5 bases). The CDR3 has 15 residues. The germline V and J ends were trimmed by 0 bases and 5 bases, with 12 bases remaining between them. Germline lookup yields CDR1 MGHRA and CDR2 YSYEKL. The CDR3 DNA reads TGCGCCAGCAGCCAAGAGCAAACTGGAGGAGATACGCAGTATTTT. It encodes CASSQEQTGGDTQYF.

The rearrangement joins TRBV28 to TRBJ2-1, with 7 bases fitting TRBD1. V shed 5 bases, J shed 5 bases, and the junction held 3 bases outside the gene matches. Germline V gives CDR1 MDHEN, CDR2 SYDVKM. The CDR3 is made up of 13 amino acids. As DNA, the CDR3 is TGTGCCAGCAGTATGACAGGGAACAATGAGCAGTTCTTC. Residues: CASSMTGNNEQFF.

This rearrangement joins TRBV6-5 to TRBJ2-6; unclear D gene. The length of the CDR3 is 15 residues. V lost 2 bases and J 0 bases, leaving 5 bases between the germline ends. Germline loops: CDR1 MNHEY, CDR2 SVGAGI. The CDR3 coding sequence is TGTGCCAGCAGTTACAGCCCCTCTGGGGCCAACGTCCTGACTTTC. Its protein product is CASSYSPSGANVLTF.

This clone turned up a few times. The chain uses TRBV6-6 and TRBJ1-2, with TRBD1 identical over 10 bases. The CDR3 loop spans 14 amino acids. V dropped 2 bases and J dropped 6; count of bases not matched to a gene: 3. CDR1 is MNHNY and CDR2 is SVGAGI in the germline V gene (reference sequence). The DNA for the CDR3 is TGTGCCAGCAGTTACACCGGGACAGGGGATGGCTACACCTTC. Its protein is CASSYTGTGDGYTF.

There are a few counts of this clone. The CDR3 sequence: CASSQERGRETQYF. In nucleotides, the CDR3 is TGCGCCAGCAGCCAAGAGAGGGGGCGAGAGACCCAGTACTTC. This sequence joins TRBV4-1 and TRBJ2-5; TRBD1 matches at 7 bases. CDR3 length: 14 amino acids. The V gene's germline CDR1 is MGHRA and CDR2 YSYEKL. V lost 0 bases and J lost 4; bases outside the gene matches: 2.

CDR3 sequence (DNA): TGTGCCAGCAGCCCCCGAGGACTGAGCTCTGGAAACACCATATATTTT. Translating it yields CASSPRGLSSGNTIYF. V is TRBV7-9 and J is TRBJ1-3; D not resolved. Trimming shortened V by 5 bases and J by 0 bases, and 14 bases separated the two germline ends. CDR3 length equals 16 residues. CDR1 is SEHNR, CDR2 FQNEAQ, per germline (reference sequence).